One sample yielded the 14 T cell receptor beta chains listed below, sequenced in a study of T cell repertoires in cytomegalovirus infection. MiXCR, applied by TCRdb to the reads, yields one record per CDR3 protein. The repertoire has approximately 120,000 distinct CDR3 sequences, under 30% of them found once; the top ten carry roughly 81%. Which antigens these TCRs recognize remains unknown. Here the sequenced sample was CD8+ T cells from cultured PBMCs, taken from culture after CMV antigen stimulation. Receptors originate from a human donor in good health (CMV status not recorded). Some clones in this sample may be carry-over from other donors' samples.

This clonotype was detected many times. The V and J genes are TRBV7-2 and TRBJ2-7, with TRBD2 identical over 11 bases. CDR1 is SGHTA, CDR2 FQGNSA, per germline. CDR3 length: 14 amino acids. The V gene end was trimmed by 7 bases and the J gene end by 2 bases; junction bases not matched to a gene: 4. In nucleotides, the CDR3 is TGTGCCAGCACAACGACTAGCGGGGCCTACGAGCAGTACTTC. This encodes CASTTTSGAYEQYF.

This clonotype was recorded at least ten times. V and J are TRBV7-8 and TRBJ2-1; D gene uncertain. The germline V gene encodes CDR1 SGHVS and CDR2 FQNEAQ. The CDR3 covers 13 residues. V was shortened by 5 bases and J by 1 base, with 6 bases between the two germline ends. For the CDR3, the DNA is TGTGCCAGCAGCCTAGTTTCCTACAATGAGCAGTTCTTC. This codes for CASSLVSYNEQFF. Drawing the rest from reference TRBV7-8 and TRBJ2-1, the complete variable domain is GAGVSQSPRYKVAKRGQDVALRCDPISGHVSLFWYQQALGQGPEFLTYFQNEAQLDKSGLPSDRFFAERPEGSVSTLKIQRTQQEDSAVYLCASSLVSYNEQFFGPGTRLTVL.

This clonotype has just a few counts. J is TRBJ2-7 and V is TRBV6-2 or TRBV6-3; 9 nucleotides agree with TRBD1. V lost 5 bases to trimming and J lost 5 bases; unmatched junction nucleotides: 7. This CDR3 is 14 amino acids long. Germline CDR1 MNHEY, CDR2 SVGEGT. CDR3 in DNA: TGTGCCAGCAGTACCGGGACAGGGATCCACGAGCAGTACTTC. Translated: CASSTGTGIHEQYF.

The CDR3 sequence: CASSYSPSGVLAKNIQYF. As DNA, the CDR3 is TGTGCCAGCAGTTACTCCCCCTCTGGGGTTTTAGCCAAAAACATTCAGTACTTC. The genes are TRBV6-5 and TRBJ2-4; D is ambiguous. The V and J ends lost 0 bases and 0 bases respectively, with 15 bases between them. CDR3 length: 18 amino acids. Germline CDR1 MNHEY, CDR2 SVGAGI.

V gene TRBV7-6 combines with J gene TRBJ1-2; 8 bases match TRBD1. Looked up from germline, CDR1 is SGHVS and CDR2 is FNYEAQ. The V gene end was trimmed by 4 bases and the J gene end by 5 bases; junction bases not matched to a gene: 9. The CDR3 covers 15 residues. CDR3 bases: TGTGCCAGCAGCTCGGCGGACAGGGTAGGGTATGGCTACACCTTC. It translates to CASSSADRVGYGYTF. The full variable domain, in which reference TRBV7-6 and TRBJ1-2 provide the parts outside the CDR3, is GAGVSQSPRYKVTKRGQDVALRCDPISGHVSLYWYRQALGQGPEFLTYFNYEAQQDKSGLPNDRFSAERPEGSISTLTIQRTEQRDSAMYRCASSSADRVGYGYTFGSGTRLTVV.

The V gene is TRBV19, the J gene TRBJ2-3; D is unclear. This CDR3 is 14 amino acids long. V was shortened by 3 bases and J by 5 bases, with 12 bases between the two germline ends. The germline V gene has CDR1 LNHDA and CDR2 SQIVND (reference sequence). CDR3 sequence reads: CASSMVGSIDTQYF. As DNA, the CDR3 is TGTGCCAGTAGTATGGTGGGGTCCATAGATACGCAGTATTTT.

This clonotype was picked up one time. The chain is built from TRBV4-1 and TRBJ1-6; a possible D gene is TRBD1 (5 bases). Germline CDR1 MGHRA, CDR2 YSYEKL. Deletions cut 0 bases from V and 3 bases from J, with 9 bases between. The CDR3 contains 16 residues. The CDR3 coding sequence is TGCGCCAGCAGCCAAGATCGGACAAACTATAATTCACCCCTCCACTTT. Amino acid sequence: CASSQDRTNYNSPLHF.

V gene TRBV4-1 combines with J gene TRBJ2-1; D is perhaps TRBD1 (5 bases). Trimming cost V 1 base and J 8 bases, with 9 bases left between them. Per the germline V gene, CDR1 is MGHRA and CDR2 is YSYEKL. The CDR3 is made up of 13 amino acids. The CDR3, as DNA: TGCGCCAGCAGCCAAGGGCAGGGATATGAGCAGTTCTTC. Protein: CASSQGQGYEQFF.

This clonotype has only a few counts. V is TRBV6-1 and J is TRBJ2-1; tentatively, D is TRBD2 (5 bases). The V gene lost 7 bases and the J gene lost 0 bases, with 10 bases spanning the gap. This CDR3 is 14 amino acids long. Germline-derived CDR1 and CDR2 are MNHNS and SASEGT. The CDR3 protein is CASTEGSSYNEQFF. Written as DNA, the CDR3 is TGTGCCAGCACAGAAGGGAGCTCCTACAATGAGCAGTTCTTC.

This clonotype was seen repeatedly, ten times or more. The chain joins TRBV6-1 to TRBJ2-5; tentatively, D is TRBD1 (6 bases). Looked up from germline, CDR1 is MNHNS and CDR2 is SASEGT. CDR3 length: 15 residues. The V end lost 5 bases, the J end lost 4 bases, and 17 bases lay between the germline ends. The CDR3 loop reads CASSSFTGSRETQYF. The CDR3 DNA reads TGTGCCAGCAGTAGCTTCACAGGGAGCCGAGAGACCCAGTACTTC.

This clonotype was observed a few times. This rearrangement joins TRBV12-3 or TRBV12-4 to TRBJ1-5; no reliable D call. V was shortened by 2 bases and J by 4 bases, with 9 bases between the two germline ends. This CDR3 spans 14 amino acids. CDR3 DNA: TGTGCCAGCAGTTTACTGGCGGAAAATCAGCCCCAGCATTTT. Protein product: CASSLLAENQPQHF.

In its sample, this clonotype was seen a few times. The V and J genes are TRBV4-1 and TRBJ2-3; the D gene is possibly TRBD2 (6 bases). This CDR3 spans 17 amino acids. With 0 bases removed from V and 4 bases from J, the gap between germline ends came to 17 bases. Looked up from germline, CDR1 is MGHRA and CDR2 is YSYEKL. The CDR3 sequence is CASSQDRERVIPDTQYF. The CDR3 DNA sequence: TGCGCCAGCAGCCAAGATCGTGAGCGGGTGATCCCAGATACGCAGTATTTT.

Remarks on this clonotype: A junction boundary mismatches the germline segment, possibly from a read error. The chain combines TRBV11-2 with TRBJ2-3, with D perhaps TRBD2 (5 bases). The CDR3 is 16 amino acids. The germline V gene has CDR1 SGHAT and CDR2 FQNNGV. The CDR3 spells CASSLGVGRGTDTQYF. Here the CDR3 DNA reads TGTGCCAGCAGTTTAGGTGTTGGGCGAGGGACAGATACGCAGTATTTT.

The chain has TRBV28 and TRBJ1-1; D gene unclear. In germline, CDR1 is MDHEN, CDR2 SYDVKM. V was pared by 1 base and J by 5 bases, with 5 bases between. This CDR3 region has 12 residues. CDR3 protein: CASSLLRTEAFF. As DNA, the CDR3 is TGTGCCAGCAGTTTATTGAGAACTGAAGCTTTCTTT.